The 5 T cell receptor beta chains below come from one sample, sequenced in a study of cytomegalovirus exposure and HLA in healthy donors. The PCR contained 60 Vbeta and 13 Jbeta primers. Produced via immunoSEQ multiplex PCR; TCRdb's table is partial and in-frame only. The table has 180,000 or so clones, around 75% seen once. The source material was PBMCs. These receptors came from a woman in her thirties or forties in good health and CMV-seropositive.

This chain connects TRBV6-1 to TRBJ2-5; the match to TRBD2 covers 9 bases. The end of the DNA aligns better with TRBJ2-7, so the J call may be wrong. This CDR3 is 14 amino acids long. In germline, CDR1 is MNHNS, CDR2 SASEGT. The CDR3 spells CASSVGGRAYEQYF. The DNA for the CDR3 is TGTGCCAGCAGTGTGGGCGGGAGGGCCTACGAGCAGTACTTC.

The chain couples TRBV29-1 to TRBJ2-2, with D perhaps matching TRBD1 (5 bases). Trimming pared 4 bases from V and 2 bases from J, leaving 11 bases between. This CDR3 is built from 14 residues. Germline-derived CDR1 and CDR2 are SQVTM and ANQGSEA. CDR3 in DNA: TGCAGCGTTGTTGAGACAGTAAACACCGGGGAGCTGTTTTTT. Translating gives CSVVETVNTGELFF.

This chain joins TRBV13 and TRBJ2-3; unclear D gene. The V gene's germline CDR1 is PRHDT and CDR2 FYEKMQ (reference sequence). The V end was cut by 3 bases, the J end by 3 bases, with 13 bases between. The CDR3 spans 15 residues. The CDR3 nucleotides read TGTGCCAGCAGCTTTTTTGGTAGCTGGACAGATACGCAGTATTTT. Translating it yields CASSFFGSWTDTQYF.

This chain connects TRBV5-1 to TRBJ2-7, with a weak D call TRBD1 (6 bases). The CDR3 is made up of 15 amino acids. Germline V gene data show CDR1 as SGHRS and CDR2 as YFSETQ. V was clipped by 2 bases and J by 4 bases, with 16 bases between them. The CDR3 nucleotides are TGCGCCAGCAGCTTAAGCCCCGGGACACTATACGAGCAGTACTTC. This codes for CASSLSPGTLYEQYF.

This rearrangement joins TRBV11-2 to TRBJ2-7, with D tentatively TRBD2 (5 bases). Deletions cut 5 bases from V and 2 bases from J, with 19 bases between. The CDR3 is 16 amino acids. CDR1 SGHAT and CDR2 FQNNGV come from the germline V gene. DNA for the CDR3: TGTGCCAGCAGCACGCCAGTTCCGGGGAGCACCTACGAGCAGTACTTC. It codes for CASSTPVPGSTYEQYF. The whole variable domain, filled in from reference TRBV11-2 and TRBJ2-7, reads EAGVAQSPRYKIIEKRQSVAFWCNPISGHATLYWYQQILGQGPKLLIQFQNNGVVDDSQLPKDRFSAERLKGVDSTLKIQPAKLEDSAVYLCASSTPVPGSTYEQYFGPGTRLTVT.